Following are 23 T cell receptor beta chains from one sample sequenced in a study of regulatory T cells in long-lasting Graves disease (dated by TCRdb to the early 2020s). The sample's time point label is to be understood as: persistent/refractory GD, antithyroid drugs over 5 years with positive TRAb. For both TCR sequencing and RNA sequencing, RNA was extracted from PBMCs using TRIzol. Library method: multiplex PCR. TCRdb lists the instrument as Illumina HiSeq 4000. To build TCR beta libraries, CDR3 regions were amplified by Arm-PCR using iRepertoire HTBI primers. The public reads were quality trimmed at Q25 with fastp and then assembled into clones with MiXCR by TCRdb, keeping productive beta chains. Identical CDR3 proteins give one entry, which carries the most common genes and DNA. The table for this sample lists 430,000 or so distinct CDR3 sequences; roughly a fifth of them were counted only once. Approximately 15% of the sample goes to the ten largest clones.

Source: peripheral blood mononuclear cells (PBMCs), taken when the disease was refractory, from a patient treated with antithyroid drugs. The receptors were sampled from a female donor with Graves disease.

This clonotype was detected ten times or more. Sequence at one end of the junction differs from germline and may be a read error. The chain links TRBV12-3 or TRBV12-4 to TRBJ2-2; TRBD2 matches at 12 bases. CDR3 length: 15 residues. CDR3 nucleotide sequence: TGTGCCAGCAGTCTAGCGGGAGGGAACGCCGGGGAGCTGTTTTTT. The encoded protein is CASSLAGGNAGELFF.

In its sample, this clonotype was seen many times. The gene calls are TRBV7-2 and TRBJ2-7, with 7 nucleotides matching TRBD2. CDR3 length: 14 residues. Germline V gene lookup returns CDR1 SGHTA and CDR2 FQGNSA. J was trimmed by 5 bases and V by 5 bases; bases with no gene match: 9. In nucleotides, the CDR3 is TGTGCCAGCAGCACAGGTGGAGCGGGGAACGAGCAGTACTTC. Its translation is CASSTGGAGNEQYF.

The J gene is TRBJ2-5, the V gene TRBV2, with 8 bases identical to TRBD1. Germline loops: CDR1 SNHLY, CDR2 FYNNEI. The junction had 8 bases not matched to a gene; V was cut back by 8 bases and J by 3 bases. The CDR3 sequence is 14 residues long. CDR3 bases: TGTGCCAGCCGCAGGGGGCTGAGGGAAGAGACCCAGTACTTC. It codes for CASRRGLREETQYF. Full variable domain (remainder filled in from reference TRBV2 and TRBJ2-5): EPEVTQTPSHQVTQMGQEVILRCVPISNHLYFYWYRQILGQKVEFLVSFYNNEISEKSEIFDDQFSVERPDGSNFTLKIRSTKLEDSAMYFCASRRGLREETQYFGPGTRLLVL.

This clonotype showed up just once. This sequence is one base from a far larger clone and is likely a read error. In DNA, the CDR3 is TGTGCCAGCAGTTACTCATTAGGGGGGAAACTGTTTTTT. Translating gives CASSYSLGGKLFF. The chain joins TRBV6-5 to TRBJ1-4; possible D gene TRBD1, 6 bases. The CDR3 is 13 residues long. Germline V gives CDR1 MNHEY, CDR2 SVGAGI. V was pared by 0 bases and J by 11 bases, with 10 bases between.

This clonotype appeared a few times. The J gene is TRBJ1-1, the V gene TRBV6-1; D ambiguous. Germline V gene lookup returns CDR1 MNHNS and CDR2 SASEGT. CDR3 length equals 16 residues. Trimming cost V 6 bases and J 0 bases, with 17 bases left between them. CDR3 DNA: TGTGCCAGCAGCCTCGATAACTGGGGTTTGAACACTGAAGCTTTCTTT. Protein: CASSLDNWGLNTEAFF.

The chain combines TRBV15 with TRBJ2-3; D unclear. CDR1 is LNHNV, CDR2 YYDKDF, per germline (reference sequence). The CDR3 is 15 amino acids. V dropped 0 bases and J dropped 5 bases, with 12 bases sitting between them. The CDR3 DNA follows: TGTGCCACCAGCAGAGATCCGGAGCCAGGAGATACGCAGTATTTT. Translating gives CATSRDPEPGDTQYF.

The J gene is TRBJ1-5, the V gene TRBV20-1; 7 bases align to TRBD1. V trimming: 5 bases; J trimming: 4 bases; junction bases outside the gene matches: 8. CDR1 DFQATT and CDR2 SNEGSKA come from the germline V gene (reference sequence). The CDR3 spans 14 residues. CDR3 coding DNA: TGCAGTGCTGTTAACAGGGGAGCGAATCAGCCCCAGCATTTT. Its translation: CSAVNRGANQPQHF.

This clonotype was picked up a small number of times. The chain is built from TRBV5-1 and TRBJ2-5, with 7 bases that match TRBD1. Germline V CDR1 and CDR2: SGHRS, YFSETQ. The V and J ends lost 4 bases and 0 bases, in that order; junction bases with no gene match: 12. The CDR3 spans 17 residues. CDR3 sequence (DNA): TGCGCCAGCAGCAGGAGGACAGGCCGTTTGGACCAAGAGACCCAGTACTTC. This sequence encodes CASSRRTGRLDQETQYF.

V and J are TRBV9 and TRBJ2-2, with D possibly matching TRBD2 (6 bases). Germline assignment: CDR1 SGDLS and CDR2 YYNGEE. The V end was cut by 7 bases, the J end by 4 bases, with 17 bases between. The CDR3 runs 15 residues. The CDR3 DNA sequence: TGTGCCAGCTGCTACGGGGGTGTTGGCACCGGGGAGCTGTTTTTT. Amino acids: CASCYGGVGTGELFF.

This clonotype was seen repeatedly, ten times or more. This CDR3 reads CASSLSRNTEAFF. For the CDR3, the DNA is TGTGCCAGCAGTTTATCTAGGAACACTGAAGCTTTCTTT. The chain couples TRBV27 to TRBJ1-1, with no clear D. Germline V lookup: CDR1 MNHEY, CDR2 SMNVEV (reference sequence). Deletions cut 0 bases from V and 1 base from J, with 3 bases between. The CDR3 consists of 13 residues.

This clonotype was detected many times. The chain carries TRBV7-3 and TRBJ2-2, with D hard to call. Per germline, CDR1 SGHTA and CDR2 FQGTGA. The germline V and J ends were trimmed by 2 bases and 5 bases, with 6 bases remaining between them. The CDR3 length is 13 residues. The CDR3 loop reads CASSLSQTGELFF. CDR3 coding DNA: TGTGCCAGCAGCTTATCCCAAACCGGGGAGCTGTTTTTT.

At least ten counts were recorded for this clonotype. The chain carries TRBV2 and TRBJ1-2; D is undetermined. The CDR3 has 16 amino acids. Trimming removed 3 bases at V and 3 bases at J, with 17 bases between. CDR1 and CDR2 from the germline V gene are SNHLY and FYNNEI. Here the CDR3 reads CASSEAGPGGDYGYTF. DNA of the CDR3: TGTGCCAGCAGTGAGGCCGGACCCGGAGGCGACTATGGCTACACCTTC.

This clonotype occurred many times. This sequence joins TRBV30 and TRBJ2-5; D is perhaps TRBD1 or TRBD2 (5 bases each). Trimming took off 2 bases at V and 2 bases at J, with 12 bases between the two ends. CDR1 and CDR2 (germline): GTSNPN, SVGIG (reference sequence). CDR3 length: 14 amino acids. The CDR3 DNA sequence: TGTGCCTGGAGTTTGACTTGGGGGCAAGAGACCCAGTACTTC. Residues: CAWSLTWGQETQYF.

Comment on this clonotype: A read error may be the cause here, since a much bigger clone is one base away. The CDR3 sequence: CASSPVLLSSNQPQHF. The CDR3 nucleotides read TGTGCCAGCAGCCCTGTTTTGCTTTCTAGCAATCAGCCCCAGCATTTT. The V call is TRBV27, the J call TRBJ1-5; D unresolved. The CDR3 runs to 16 residues. Trimming cost V 6 bases and J 0 bases, with 15 bases left between them. Germline V gene sequence: CDR1 MNHEY, CDR2 SMNVEV (reference sequence).

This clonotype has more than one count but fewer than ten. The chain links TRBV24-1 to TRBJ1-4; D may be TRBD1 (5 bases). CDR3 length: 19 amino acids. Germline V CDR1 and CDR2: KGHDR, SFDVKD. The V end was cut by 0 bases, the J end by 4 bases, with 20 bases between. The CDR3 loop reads CATSDLHPGAARGNEKLFF. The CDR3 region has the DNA TGTGCCACCAGTGATTTGCATCCCGGGGCGGCTAGGGGTAATGAAAAACTGTTTTTT.

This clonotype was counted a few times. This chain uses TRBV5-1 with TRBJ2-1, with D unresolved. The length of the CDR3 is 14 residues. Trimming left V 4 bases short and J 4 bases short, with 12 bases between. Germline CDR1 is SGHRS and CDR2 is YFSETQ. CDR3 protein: CASSEDFQYNEQFF. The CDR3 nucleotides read TGCGCCAGCAGCGAAGACTTCCAGTACAATGAGCAGTTCTTC.

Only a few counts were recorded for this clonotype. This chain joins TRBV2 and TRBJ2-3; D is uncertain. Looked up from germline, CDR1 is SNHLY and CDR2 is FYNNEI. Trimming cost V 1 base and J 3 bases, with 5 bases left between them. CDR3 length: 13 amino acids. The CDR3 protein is CASSEVKTDTQYF. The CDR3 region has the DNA TGTGCCAGCAGTGAAGTTAAGACAGATACGCAGTATTTT.

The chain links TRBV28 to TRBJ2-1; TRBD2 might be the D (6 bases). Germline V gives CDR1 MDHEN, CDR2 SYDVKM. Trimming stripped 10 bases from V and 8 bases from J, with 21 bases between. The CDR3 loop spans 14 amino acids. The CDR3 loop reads CATQTGRDVDEQFF. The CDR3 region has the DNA TGTGCCACCCAAACGGGGCGGGATGTGGATGAGCAGTTCTTC.

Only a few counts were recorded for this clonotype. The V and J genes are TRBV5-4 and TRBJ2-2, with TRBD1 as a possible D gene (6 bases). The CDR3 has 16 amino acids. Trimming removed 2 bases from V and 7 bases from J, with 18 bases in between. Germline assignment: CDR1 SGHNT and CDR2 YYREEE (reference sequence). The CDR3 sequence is CASSFGDTTYGGELFF. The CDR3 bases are TGTGCCAGCAGCTTCGGGGACACCACCTACGGCGGGGAGCTGTTTTTT. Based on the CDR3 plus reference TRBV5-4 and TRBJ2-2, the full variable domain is ETGVTQSPTHLIKTRGQQVTLRCSSQSGHNTVSWYQQALGQGPQFIFQYYREEENGRGNFPPRFSGLQFPNYSSELNVNALELDDSALYLCASSFGDTTYGGELFFGEGSRLTVL.

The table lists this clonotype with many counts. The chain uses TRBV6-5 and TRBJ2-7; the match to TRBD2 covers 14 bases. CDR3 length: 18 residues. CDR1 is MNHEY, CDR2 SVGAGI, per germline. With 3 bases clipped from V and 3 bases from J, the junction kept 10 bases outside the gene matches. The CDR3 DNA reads TGTGCCAGCAGTTATAAGGGACAGGGACTAGCGGGAGTCTACGAGCAGTACTTC. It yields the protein CASSYKGQGLAGVYEQYF.

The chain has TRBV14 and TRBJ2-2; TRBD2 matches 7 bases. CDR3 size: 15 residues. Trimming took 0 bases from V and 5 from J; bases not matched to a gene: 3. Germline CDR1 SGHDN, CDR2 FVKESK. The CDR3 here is CASSQDDGGTGELFF. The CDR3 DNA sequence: TGTGCCAGCAGCCAAGATGACGGGGGGACCGGGGAGCTGTTTTTT. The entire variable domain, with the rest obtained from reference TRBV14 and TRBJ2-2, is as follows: EAGVTQFPSHSVIEKGQTVTLRCDPISGHDNLYWYRRVMGKEIKFLLHFVKESKQDESGMPNNRFLAERTGGTYSTLKVQPAELEDSGVYFCASSQDDGGTGELFFGEGSRLTVL.

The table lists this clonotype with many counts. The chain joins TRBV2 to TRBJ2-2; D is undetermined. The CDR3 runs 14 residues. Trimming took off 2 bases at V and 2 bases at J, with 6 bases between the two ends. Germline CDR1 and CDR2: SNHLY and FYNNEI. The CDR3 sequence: CASSEYGNTGELFF. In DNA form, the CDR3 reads TGTGCCAGCAGTGAATACGGTAACACCGGGGAGCTGTTTTTT. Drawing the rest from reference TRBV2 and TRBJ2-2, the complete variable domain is EPEVTQTPSHQVTQMGQEVILRCVPISNHLYFYWYRQILGQKVEFLVSFYNNEISEKSEIFDDQFSVERPDGSNFTLKIRSTKLEDSAMYFCASSEYGNTGELFFGEGSRLTVL.

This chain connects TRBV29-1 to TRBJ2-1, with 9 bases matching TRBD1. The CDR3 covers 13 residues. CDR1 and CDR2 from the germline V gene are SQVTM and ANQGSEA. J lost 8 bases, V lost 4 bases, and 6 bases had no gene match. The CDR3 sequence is CSVGTGEVHEQFF. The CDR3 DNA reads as TGCAGCGTTGGGACAGGGGAGGTACATGAGCAGTTCTTC.